This T cell receptor beta chain is from a study of T cell responses to AZD1222 COVID-19 vaccine (dated by TCRdb to 2020 to 2022). Background for the entire study: AZD1222 recipients given second doses at about 4 weeks or at about 12 weeks were pooled, since spike-specific TCR depth and breadth were not found to differ between the two schedules. Trial participants were enrolled by age into subgroups of 18-55, 56-69 and 70-plus years, and roughly 160, 29 and 62 TCR-sequenced participants, respectively, were included in these subgroups. A total of 230 or so trial participants underwent TCR sequencing, of whom about 210 received two doses of AZD1222 and about 26 received two doses of the MenACWY control vaccine.

With regard to this clone: Its antigen specificity is not known. The record has no base qualities; no much larger clone is one base away.

General conclusions and limits of the study: Reportedly, close to half of the unique spike-specific TCRs recognized epitopes lying outside the regions that are mutated in the B.1.351 and B.1.1.7 variants. Most participants were white British and females outnumbered males, and the authors suggested that clonal diversity may have been underestimated. Conclusions about previously exposed vaccinees are limited because only six or seven AZD1222 recipients were SARS-CoV-2 seropositive at baseline. In the small 56-69-year group, the increase in depth fell short of significance, most likely because of low power. A significant rise in spike-specific TCR breadth and depth was observed after two AZD1222 doses relative to day 0 and relative to MenACWY recipients. Because no day 14 peak-response samples were available, the repertoires could be characterized only after the peak T cell response. The whole spike protein was spanned by vaccine-associated CD4 TCRs, and dominant responses were seen in regions 160-218 and 743-854.

The CDR3 regions of human TCRbeta chains were subjected to immunosequencing. Turning to the authors' computational methods: Repertoire TCRs were matched against a reference library of SARS-CoV-2-specific TCRs generated with the MIRA antigen-specificity platform. Breadth was defined as the fraction of unique TCRs that were SARS-CoV-2-associated. Depth was defined as the fraction of total T cells that were SARS-CoV-2-associated. Each spike-specific TCR was assigned to its reactive spike region and to a CD4 or CD8 class using the MIRA data. Log10-transformed breadth and depth values were compared by one-way ANOVA with Sidak's multiple comparisons tests. Entries here come from immuneACCESS through TCRdb and include only in-frame sequences with V and J called. Some clones fail to appear in such tables; in the studies checked, an unresolved V gene covers under half of the shortfall, and the cause of the remainder is unknown. V and J calls and clone size are given by that table; D and trimming were obtained from the DNA. Within this sample are about 130,000 clones, with 93% of them counted one time only. The ten largest account for roughly 0.9% of the sample.

Interpreted using the paper, the time point label stands for: baseline before first vaccination. The vaccinee samples were drawn from two UK trials, COV001 and COV002, one of which was a single-blind randomized controlled phase 2/3 trial testing AZD1222 (ChAdOx1 nCoV-19) in healthy adults. Trial participant PBMC samples were collected at day 0 and day 28 after the second dose for TCRbeta chain sequencing. The sample consisted of peripheral blood, taken on day 0 of AZD1222 vaccination. The TCR was taken from an adult in good health.

The CDR3 region has the sequence CASGAQGGSYGYTF. The DNA reads as follows: TGTGCTAGTGGTGCGCAGGGGGGAAGCTATGGCTACACCTTC. The chain is encoded by TRBV12-5 joined to TRBJ1-2; 7 bases in the middle match TRBD1. CDR1 and CDR2, per the germline V gene, are LGHNT and FRNRAP. The CDR3, from cysteine to phenylalanine, totals 14 residues. Kept here is only the CDR3 DNA, which spans 42 bases and is read in frame from base 1. V is cut back by 5 bases and J by 4 bases, with 7 bases in the junction unmatched.